The 26 T cell receptor beta chains below come from one sample, sequenced in a study of neurological immune-mediated disorders. TCRdb itself ran the 5' RACE reads through MiXCR, one entry per CDR3 protein. The repertoire holds 45,000 to 60,000 distinct CDR3 sequences, with roughly 3.5% as singletons. Sequencing input: PBMCs. These receptors were taken from a man aged 25 to 40 with multiple sclerosis.

This clonotype showed up many times. The rearrangement uses TRBV5-1 and TRBJ2-3, with 10 positions matching TRBD2. Germline V gene sequence: CDR1 SGHRS, CDR2 YFSETQ. CDR3 size: 15 residues. The V and J ends lost 7 bases and 2 bases, in that order; junction bases with no gene match: 7. The CDR3 DNA sequence: TGCGCCAGCTGTGTTAGCGGGGGGTTCACAGATACGCAGTATTTT. Residues: CASCVSGGFTDTQYF.

This clonotype showed up many times. CDR3 coding DNA: TGTGCCAGCAGCCAAGAAAGTAGGGGCATTGACAATGAGCAGTTCTTC. It encodes CASSQESRGIDNEQFF. The chain recombines TRBV3-1 with TRBJ2-1; TRBD1 might be the D (5 bases). The V end lost 0 bases, the J end lost 5 bases, and 14 bases lay between the germline ends. This CDR3 has 16 amino acids. The germline CDR1 and CDR2 sequences are LGHDT and YNNKEL (reference sequence).

This clonotype came up many times. The gene calls are TRBV7-2 and TRBJ2-3; TRBD1 is a possible D gene (6 bases). This CDR3 contains 16 residues. The germline V gene encodes CDR1 SGHTA and CDR2 FQGNSA. V lost 1 base, J lost 8 bases, and 19 bases lay in between. For the CDR3, the DNA is TGTGCCAGCAGCTTAGGGATTAGCTTGGGGGCCGCTACGCAGTATTTT. This codes for CASSLGISLGAATQYF.

Ten or more counts support this clonotype. Germline is not matched at one junction end, which may reflect a read error. V gene TRBV2 combines with J gene TRBJ1-5; no definite D call. This CDR3 spans 13 amino acids. Looked up from germline, CDR1 is SNHLY and CDR2 is FYNNEI. CDR3 sequence (DNA): TGTTCCAGCAGTGAGAGTGTCAGGCAGCCCCAGCATTTT. As protein: CSSSESVRQPQHF.

This clonotype was counted many times. V is TRBV4-2 and J is TRBJ1-2; D ambiguous. The ends were cut back, 4 bases at V and 7 bases at J, with 16 bases in the middle. Germline V gene sequence: CDR1 LGHNA, CDR2 YNFKEQ. This CDR3 is built from 14 residues. CDR3 sequence reads: CASSLPGESFGYTF. The CDR3 region has the DNA TGTGCCAGCAGCCTTCCGGGCGAGAGTTTTGGCTACACCTTC.

This clonotype has just a few counts. This chain joins TRBV6-6 and TRBJ1-4, with 8 bases that match TRBD1. The CDR3 covers 14 residues. Germline-derived CDR1 and CDR2 are MNHNY and SVGAGI (reference sequence). The trim removed 5 bases at V and 7 bases at J, leaving 6 bases unmatched. The DNA of the CDR3 is TGTGCCAGCAGTGCTATACAGGGGGGTGAAAAACTGTTTTTT. It encodes CASSAIQGGEKLFF.

In this sample, this clonotype turned up many times. This sequence joins TRBV15 and TRBJ2-7, with D perhaps TRBD1 (5 bases). Per germline, CDR1 LNHNV and CDR2 YYDKDF (reference sequence). This CDR3 has 13 residues. The germline V and J ends were trimmed by 3 bases and 0 bases, with 6 bases remaining between them. The CDR3 sequence is CATSRDTSYEQYF. The CDR3 nucleotides read TGTGCCACCAGCAGGGACACCTCCTACGAGCAGTACTTC.

This clonotype showed up many times. The rearrangement uses TRBV9 and TRBJ1-1; D is ambiguous. The CDR3 contains 14 residues. The germline V gene encodes CDR1 SGDLS and CDR2 YYNGEE. V shed 4 bases and J shed 1 base, with 11 bases lying between them. CDR3 coding DNA: TGTGCCAGCAGCCCCCCTGACTCGAACACTGAAGCTTTCTTT. As protein: CASSPPDSNTEAFF.

The table lists this clonotype with many counts. The rearrangement joins TRBV2 to TRBJ2-7; a possible D gene is TRBD1 (5 bases). Germline V CDR1 and CDR2: SNHLY, FYNNEI. V shed 7 bases and J shed 2 bases, with 15 bases lying between them. CDR3 length: 14 amino acids. The CDR3 coding sequence is TGTGCCAGCACCCGGACACATAGTACCTACGAGCAGTACTTC. Amino acids: CASTRTHSTYEQYF.

In its sample, this clonotype was seen many times. The chain is built from TRBV7-6 and TRBJ2-7; tentatively, D is TRBD1 or TRBD2 (5 bases each). In germline, CDR1 is SGHVS, CDR2 FNYEAQ. The V end was cut by 1 base, the J end by 2 bases, with 9 bases between. This CDR3 spans 14 amino acids. Here the CDR3 DNA reads TGTGCCAGCAGCTTAGGGGACGGAACCTACGAGCAGTACTTC. Protein: CASSLGDGTYEQYF.

This clonotype has a count of ten or more. The chain has TRBV6-5 and TRBJ2-3, with D tentatively TRBD1 or TRBD2 (6 bases each). This CDR3 is 14 amino acids long. Trimming stripped 0 bases from V and 4 bases from J, with 8 bases between. Per the germline V gene, CDR1 is MNHEY and CDR2 is SVGAGI. CDR3 protein: CASSYSEGADTQYF. The CDR3 nucleotides are TGTGCCAGCAGTTACTCGGAGGGGGCAGATACGCAGTATTTT.

This clonotype was counted ten times or more. This chain connects TRBV29-1 to TRBJ2-7, with D tentatively TRBD2 (6 bases). CDR3 size: 14 residues. The germline gives CDR1 SQVTM, CDR2 ANQGSEA. Trimming pared 2 bases from V and 1 base from J, leaving 12 bases between. CDR3 protein: CSVESAGSSYEQYF. DNA of the CDR3: TGCAGCGTTGAATCGGCGGGATCGTCCTACGAGCAGTACTTC.

Many counts were recorded for this clonotype. V and J are TRBV19 and TRBJ2-3; D call uncertain. Germline V gene lookup returns CDR1 LNHDA and CDR2 SQIVND (reference sequence). The ends were cut back, 1 base at V and 4 bases at J, with 9 bases in the middle. This CDR3 spans 14 amino acids. The CDR3, as DNA: TGTGCCAGTAGTATAGGACCCTCCCCAGATACGCAGTATTTT. Translating gives CASSIGPSPDTQYF. Using reference TRBV19 and TRBJ2-3 for the parts outside the CDR3, the full variable domain is DGGITQSPKYLFRKEGQNVTLSCEQNLNHDAMYWYRQDPGQGLRLIYYSQIVNDFQKGDIAEGYSVSREKKESFPLTVTSAQKNPTAFYLCASSIGPSPDTQYFGPGTRLTVL.

This clonotype was seen ten or more times. The chain employs TRBV29-1 and TRBJ2-1; TRBD1 agrees at 9 bases. This CDR3 is built from 14 residues. Germline V gene data show CDR1 as SQVTM and CDR2 as ANQGSEA. Unmatched junction bases numbered 7, after V lost 6 bases and J lost 4 bases. CDR3: CSVVQGALYNEQFF. The CDR3 region has the DNA TGCAGCGTAGTACAGGGGGCTCTGTACAATGAGCAGTTCTTC.

This clonotype was recorded at least ten times. This chain joins TRBV29-1 and TRBJ2-2, with D unclear. CDR3 length: 13 residues. Germline-derived CDR1 and CDR2 are SQVTM and ANQGSEA. V lost 0 bases, J lost 6 bases, and 8 bases lay in between. The CDR3 loop reads CSVEDWAAGELFF. The CDR3 DNA reads as TGCAGCGTTGAAGATTGGGCGGCCGGGGAGCTGTTTTTT.

This clonotype was seen many times. Here the CDR3 reads CASSGSGGAYNEQFF. The DNA for the CDR3 is TGTGCCAGCAGCGGAAGCGGGGGGGCCTACAATGAGCAGTTCTTC. The chain combines TRBV9 with TRBJ2-1, with TRBD2 identical over 10 bases. Germline values: CDR1 SGDLS, CDR2 YYNGEE. V lost 3 bases and J lost 2; bases outside the gene matches: 2. The CDR3 loop spans 15 amino acids.

The sample holds many counts of this clonotype. The chain has TRBV5-1 and TRBJ1-4; no definite D call. The V and J ends lost 8 bases and 6 bases respectively, with 23 bases between them. Germline V gene sequence: CDR1 SGHRS, CDR2 YFSETQ. The CDR3 covers 16 residues. This CDR3 is CASRLAGNGVDEKLFF. CDR3 in DNA: TGCGCCAGTCGGCTGGCCGGGAACGGGGTGGATGAAAAACTGTTTTTT. Based on the CDR3 plus reference TRBV5-1 and TRBJ1-4, the full variable domain is KAGVTQTPRYLIKTRGQQVTLSCSPISGHRSVSWYQQTPGQGLQFLFEYFSETQRNKGNFPGRFSGRQFSNSRSEMNVSTLELGDSALYLCASRLAGNGVDEKLFFGSGTQLSVL.

This clonotype has at least ten counts. The J gene is TRBJ2-1, the V gene TRBV5-1; 9 bases line up with TRBD2. J lost 3 bases, V lost 3 bases, and 4 bases had no gene match. The length of the CDR3 is 15 residues. Germline V CDR1 and CDR2: SGHRS, YFSETQ. CDR3 region: CASSYAGGNYNEQFF. CDR3 nucleotides: TGCGCCAGCAGCTACGCGGGGGGGAACTACAATGAGCAGTTCTTC.

This clonotype was seen ten or more times. The chain employs TRBV27 and TRBJ2-5, with 8 positions matching TRBD2. Germline V lookup: CDR1 MNHEY, CDR2 SMNVEV (reference sequence). The CDR3 sequence is 14 residues long. Germline trimming cut 2 bases from V and 5 bases from J; bases unmatched to any gene: 4. CDR3 protein: CASSLNGGGETQYF. The CDR3 DNA reads TGTGCCAGCAGTTTAAACGGCGGGGGGGAGACCCAGTACTTC.

This clonotype showed up many times. V and J are TRBV5-6 and TRBJ2-5; D gene unclear. The CDR3 consists of 14 residues. Germline V gives CDR1 SGHDT, CDR2 YYEEEE. V was clipped by 4 bases and J by 5 bases, with 15 bases between them. The CDR3, as DNA: TGTGCCAGCAGCCCCGGTGGGGTCGGGGAGACCCAGTACTTC. It specifies CASSPGGVGETQYF.

At least ten counts were recorded for this clonotype. This chain joins TRBV14 and TRBJ2-7; D is uncertain. CDR1 is SGHDN, CDR2 FVKESK, per germline. The CDR3 has 13 residues. V shed 2 bases and J shed 2 bases, with 7 bases lying between them. CDR3 sequence reads: CASSQTLPYEQYF. CDR3 nucleotide sequence: TGTGCCAGCAGCCAAACCCTCCCCTACGAGCAGTACTTC.

There are many counts of this clonotype. The CDR3 DNA follows: TGTGCCATCTGGTCCCTCGGGGATGAGCAGTTCTTC. The encoded protein is CAIWSLGDEQFF. The genes are TRBV10-3 and TRBJ2-1, with a weak D call TRBD2 (5 bases). CDR1 and CDR2 (germline): ENHRY, SYGVKD. Trimming cost V 8 bases and J 8 bases, with 13 bases left between them. This CDR3 has 12 residues.

This clonotype was counted ten times or more. V usage is TRBV4-2 and J usage is TRBJ2-5; 7 nucleotides match TRBD1. CDR1 and CDR2 (germline): LGHNA, YNFKEQ. The CDR3 spans 15 residues. Unmatched junction bases numbered 10, after V lost 0 bases and J lost 9 bases. CDR3 in amino acids: CASSQDQGVTYAQYF. As DNA, the CDR3 is TGTGCCAGCAGCCAAGATCAGGGGGTGACTTATGCCCAGTACTTC.

The rearrangement joins TRBV30 to TRBJ1-1; a weak D match, TRBD1 (6 bases). This CDR3 contains 13 residues. The V end lost 4 bases, the J end lost 1 base, and 10 bases lay between the germline ends. CDR1 GTSNPN and CDR2 SVGIG come from the germline V gene (reference sequence). CDR3 sequence: CAWTQGANTEAFF. CDR3 DNA sequence: TGTGCCTGGACACAGGGAGCGAACACTGAAGCTTTCTTT.

In this sample, this clonotype turned up many times. This chain links TRBV20-1 with TRBJ2-3; D unclear. V lost 0 bases and J 0 bases, leaving 4 bases between the germline ends. CDR1 DFQATT and CDR2 SNEGSKA come from the germline V gene (reference sequence). This CDR3 comprises 13 residues. The chain's CDR3 is CSARDLSTDTQYF. The CDR3 nucleotides are TGCAGTGCTAGAGATCTAAGCACAGATACGCAGTATTTT.

This clonotype has a count of ten or more. The genes are TRBV7-8 and TRBJ1-1; D perhaps matches TRBD1 (5 bases). V was pared by 0 bases and J by 6 bases, with 14 bases between. Germline lookup yields CDR1 SGHVS and CDR2 FQNEAQ. The CDR3 runs 15 residues. The CDR3 sequence is CASSLAGQGFAEAFF. CDR3 DNA: TGTGCCAGCAGCTTAGCAGGCCAGGGCTTCGCTGAAGCTTTCTTT.